This T cell receptor (beta chain) was recovered during a study of metastatic and nonmetastatic thyroid tumors. Study as a whole: Peripheral blood and tumor or nodule samples from malignant and benign thyroid patients were compared.

Overall study findings and caveats: Within blood and tumor, benign nodules reportedly had significantly lower TCR beta diversity than malignant thyroid tumors did.

All patients were treatment-naive before thyroid surgery. Germline trimming cut 7 bases from V and 4 bases from J; bases unmatched to any gene: 3. The CDR3 is made up of 13 amino acids. Concerning this clone: The antigen is unknown.

Source study methods: Clinicopathological groups of papillary thyroid cancer showed CDR3 differences that were used to build a distant-metastasis classifier. MiXCR was used by TCRdb to re-call the PCR reads. The V and J calls were not made by the authors but by TCRdb's processing. This sample has about 5,800 clones, with roughly 19% found just once. The source material was adjacent normal tissue. V and J are TRBV12-3 or TRBV12-4 and TRBJ2-7; 11 bases fit TRBD2. This clonotype was obtained from a female donor with papillary thyroid cancer or a benign thyroid nodule (not recorded which). Some clones in this sample may be carry-over from other donors' samples. The CDR3 is CASTLAGGYEQYF. The DNA of the CDR3 is TGTGCCAGCACCCTAGCGGGGGGTTACGAGCAGTACTTC.